A selection of T cell receptor beta chains follows, all from one sample in a study of graft-versus-host responses after intestinal transplantation. Produced via immunoSEQ multiplex PCR; TCRdb's table is partial and in-frame only. The sample lists tens of thousands of clones, around 90% occurring once. These receptors' antigens are unknown. This specimen consisted of unstimulated CD8+ T cells sorted from spleen or lymph node cells, obtained before transplant. Receptors originate from a human donor who was the organ donor for an intestinal transplant. The CDR3 runs from the conserved cysteine through the conserved F or W. D genes are given only for firm matches. A row's size may be missing; if present it is once, few, many or a size class.

cdr3_nt	cdr3_aa	v_call	clone_size	d_call	j_call
TGTGCCAGCAGCGTAGAAGCTGGTTGGGAAGGGGAACAAGAGACCCAGTACTTC	CASSVEAGWEGEQETQYF	TRBV9	once	NA	TRBJ2-5
TGTGCCACCAGCAGTCAGGAGCAGGGGAGAAATCAGCCCCAGCATTTT	CATSSQEQGRNQPQHF	TRBV15	NA	NA	TRBJ1-5
TGTGCCAGCAGCCATGTCCCCCCTACGCAGTATTTT	CASSHVPPTQYF	TRBV7-9	NA	NA	TRBJ2-3
TGTGCCAGCAGTATCTTCCCAGGGGAAGGGGGAGCAGATACGCAGTATTTT	CASSIFPGEGGADTQYF	TRBV5-4	NA	NA	TRBJ2-3
TGTGCCATCAGTTGGGACAGGGTTAGAGCCTATAATTCACCCCTCCACTTT	CAISWDRVRAYNSPLHF	TRBV10-3	NA	TRBD1	TRBJ1-6
TGTGCCAGTAGTATTTCGGTACTGAGCAATCAGCCCCAGCATTTT	CASSISVLSNQPQHF	TRBV19	once	NA	TRBJ1-5
TGTGCCAGCAGCTTAGTAACAGGCCTCTCTGGAAACACCATATATTTT	CASSLVTGLSGNTIYF	TRBV7-9	NA	NA	TRBJ1-3
TGTGCCAGCAGTCTAGCGGGACTCCAAGAGACCCAGTACTTC	CASSLAGLQETQYF	TRBV7-3	NA	TRBD2	TRBJ2-5
TGTGCCAGCAGTTTGGGTAGCGGGGTTAACAATGAGCAGTTCTTC	CASSLGSGVNNEQFF	TRBV6-5	NA	TRBD2	TRBJ2-1
TGTGCCAGTCATGGGGGGGTTCAGCCCCAGCATTTT	CASHGGVQPQHF	TRBV19	once	NA	TRBJ1-5
TGTGCCAGCAGCGGCCTGGGCAGACACACCTTC	CASSGLGRHTF	TRBV9	NA	NA	TRBJ1-2
TGTGCCAGCAGTTTTGACAGGGGAAACGGAGGAGAAAAACTGTTTTTT	CASSFDRGNGGEKLFF	TRBV6-5	NA	TRBD1	TRBJ1-4
TGTGCCAGCAGCCCAAGGGGGCCCAATTTGGAAGAAAAACTGTTTTTT	CASSPRGPNLEEKLFF	TRBV7-9	NA	TRBD1	TRBJ1-4
TGTGCCAGCAGCTCAAGCGGGGGGCACGTTGGTGAGCAGTTCTTC	CASSSSGGHVGEQFF	TRBV7-9	NA	TRBD2	TRBJ2-1
TGTGCCTCGGGACAGTCAATCACTGAAGCTTTCTTT	CASGQSITEAFF	TRBV6-6	NA	TRBD1	TRBJ1-1
TGTGCCAGCAGCTTAGGGACAGCAGTTAATCAGCCCCAGCATTTT	CASSLGTAVNQPQHF	TRBV7-9	NA	NA	TRBJ1-5
TGTGCCAGCAGCGCGGGACAGGCTAACACCGGGGAGCTGTTTTTT	CASSAGQANTGELFF	TRBV9	NA	TRBD1	TRBJ2-2
TGTGCTAGCAGCTGGGACAGGGGGAATCGAAGGGATAATTCACCCCTCCACTTT	CASSWDRGNRRDNSPLHF	TRBV7-7	once	TRBD1	TRBJ1-6
TGTGCCAGCAGTTCGGACTGGAGCACAGATACGCAGTATTTT	CASSSDWSTDTQYF	TRBV27	NA	NA	TRBJ2-3
TGTGCCAGCAGCTTACGGGGGGGCGGGTTAGGTAATGAAAAACTGTTTTTT	CASSLRGGGLGNEKLFF	TRBV27	NA	NA	TRBJ1-4
TGTGCCAGCAGTGGTCGTAGAGAGACCCAGTACTTC	CASSGRRETQYF	TRBV2	NA	NA	TRBJ2-5
TGTGCCAGCAGTTCTCCCGCTAACCAGCCCCAGCATTTT	CASSSPANQPQHF	TRBV28	NA	NA	TRBJ1-5
TGTGCCATCAGTACCGGGACAGTGGATAACACTGAAGCTTTCTTT	CAISTGTVDNTEAFF	TRBV10-3	NA	TRBD1	TRBJ1-1
TGTGCCAGCAGTGAAAGACGTCAGGGAGGCGCAGATACGCAGTATTTT	CASSERRQGGADTQYF	TRBV2	NA	NA	TRBJ2-3
TGTGCCAGCAGCCAGGGACAGCCTAACTGGGGCTACACCTTC	CASSQGQPNWGYTF	TRBV5-4	NA	TRBD1	TRBJ1-2
TGTGCCACCAGCAGAATAAACCCGGGACACGGTCAGCCCCAGCATTTT	CATSRINPGHGQPQHF	TRBV15	few	NA	TRBJ1-5
TGTGCCAGCAGCTTGACAGAGAGCACTGAAGCTTTCTTT	CASSLTESTEAFF	TRBV5-4	NA	NA	TRBJ1-1
TGTGCCAGCAGCCTCCGTGGAGGTAGCGGGGGGGCCGGTGAGCAGTTCTTC	CASSLRGGSGGAGEQFF	TRBV7-6	NA	TRBD2	TRBJ2-1
TGTGCCAGCAGTTACGGAGGGTTAGAAGCTTTCTTT	CASSYGGLEAFF	TRBV6-5	NA	NA	TRBJ1-1
TGTGCCAGCAGCGAGAGACCGGGGAACAGGGCGGAGACCCAGTACTTC	CASSERPGNRAETQYF	TRBV9	NA	NA	TRBJ2-5
TGTGCCAGCAGCGAGAGGACGGGGGAAAGCTCCTATAATTCACCCCTCCACTTT	CASSERTGESSYNSPLHF	TRBV9	once	NA	TRBJ1-6
TGTGCCAGCGCCGCGGGGGACAATGAGCAGTTCTTC	CASAAGDNEQFF	TRBV5-6	NA	TRBD2	TRBJ2-1
TGTGCCAGCAGTGACCCCACTAACTATGGCTACACCTTC	CASSDPTNYGYTF	TRBV6-4	few	NA	TRBJ1-2
TGTGCCAGCAGCGCCACTTATGGCTACACCTTC	CASSATYGYTF	TRBV2	NA	NA	TRBJ1-2
TGTGCCAGCAGTTACCGCCCTACTCTGTCCAATGAGCAGTTCTTC	CASSYRPTLSNEQFF	TRBV6-5	NA	NA	TRBJ2-1
TGCAGCGTTGAAGATCCCAATGGTAGGGGTACTGAAGCTTTCTTT	CSVEDPNGRGTEAFF	TRBV29-1	NA	NA	TRBJ1-1
TGTGCCAGCAGCCGGTCCAGGGGGCGGTTAGTCCTGACTTTC	CASSRSRGRLVLTF	TRBV5-4	few	TRBD1	TRBJ2-6
TGTGCCAGCAGCTGGGGGCCGGGACTAGCGGGGAAGCTTCAAGAGACCCAGTACTTC	CASSWGPGLAGKLQETQYF	TRBV5-6	NA	TRBD2	TRBJ2-5
TGTGCCAGCAGCTTATTTGGGAGCTCCTATAATTCACCCCTCCACTTT	CASSLFGSSYNSPLHF	TRBV7-3	NA	NA	TRBJ1-6
TGCGCCAGCAGCCAAGGGACAGGGAATTCACCCCTCCACTTT	CASSQGTGNSPLHF	TRBV4-1	NA	TRBD1	TRBJ1-6
TGCAGCGTTCGACAGGGTCTAGCCAAAAACATTCAGTACTTC	CSVRQGLAKNIQYF	TRBV29-1	NA	TRBD1	TRBJ2-4
TGTGCCAGCAGTTTCGTGACAGGGTCCCAAGAGACCCAGTACTTC	CASSFVTGSQETQYF	TRBV28	NA	TRBD1	TRBJ2-5
TGCGCCAGCAGCCAAGGCCCGGGAAGTAATGAAAAACTGTTTTTT	CASSQGPGSNEKLFF	TRBV4-1	few	NA	TRBJ1-4